The rows below give T cell receptor beta chains drawn from one sample of a study of CD8 T cells in Susac syndrome. TCRdb reanalysed the immunoSEQ multiplex PCR reads using MiXCR and keeps one entry per CDR3 protein. The sample shows about 300,000 distinct CDR3 sequences, approximately 90% of them seen only once. The sample comprised CD8+ T cells from PBMCs. Receptor source: a human donor with multiple sclerosis. The CDR3 runs from the conserved cysteine through the conserved F or W. D genes are given only for firm matches. Clone size appears in some rows only: once, few, many, or a class for an expanded clone.

V,size,D,J,DNA,CDR3
TRBV5-1,once,TRBD1,TRBJ2-7,TGCGCCAGCAGCTCGAACGGACAGGGGGGAATCTCCTACGAGCAGTACTTC,CASSSNGQGGISYEQYF
TRBV15,few,NA,TRBJ2-7,TGTGCCACCAGCAGAGAGGACAGAATCTACGAGCAGTACTTC,CATSREDRIYEQYF
TRBV7-2,NA,TRBD1,TRBJ1-4,TGTGCCAGCAGCTTAGCCGAGGAGACAGGGGTCTGGTGGGATGAAAAACTGTTTTTT,CASSLAEETGVWWDEKLFF
TRBV7-9,NA,TRBD1,TRBJ1-1,TGTGCCAGCAGCTTAGGGGGATGGGACAGGGAATTTGTCAGTGAAGCTTTCTTT,CASSLGGWDREFVSEAFF
TRBV4-3,NA,NA,TRBJ2-7,TGCGCCAGCAGCCAAGACAGGGCCACAACCTACGAGCAGTACTTC,CASSQDRATTYEQYF
TRBV27,once,NA,TRBJ2-5,TGTGCCAGCAGTTTGGGGGTACAAGAGACCCAGTACTTC,CASSLGVQETQYF
TRBV7-2,few,TRBD1,TRBJ2-7,TGTGCCAGCAGCTTAAAGGACAGGGCCTCCTACGAGCAGTACTTC,CASSLKDRASYEQYF
TRBV20-1,once,TRBD1,TRBJ2-3,TGCAGTGCTAGAGACGGGACAGGGAGCACAGATACGCAGTATTTT,CSARDGTGSTDTQYF
TRBV30,NA,NA,TRBJ2-5,TGTGCCTGGAGTGTAACTAGCTCTGGAGAGACCCAGTACTTC,CAWSVTSSGETQYF
TRBV7-9,NA,NA,TRBJ2-7,TGTGCCAGCAGCTCGGTGGACGGCCTTCGGGAGCAGTACTTC,CASSSVDGLREQYF